These T cell receptor beta chains were read from a single sample in a study of T cells in localized non-small cell lung cancer. TCRdb keeps only in-frame clones here, not all; method: immunoSEQ multiplex PCR. Of 30,000 to 35,000 clones listed, approximately 91% are singletons. Sequencing used peripheral blood, obtained before any cancer treatment. These receptors came from a female donor at least 60 years old with stage I lung adenocarcinoma. Both conserved end residues are part of each CDR3. Each record gives: D gene, V gene, CDR3 length, J gene, clone size, CDR3 DNA, CDR3 protein. The D gene is left open where the match is weak. A row's size may be missing; if present it is once, few, many or a size class.

d_gene: -
v_gene: TRBV5-1
len: 14
j_gene: TRBJ2-7
abundance: -
CDR3nt: TGCGCCAGCAGCCCCACGACAGCAACCTACGAGCAGTACTTC
CDR3aa: CASSPTTATYEQYF

d_gene: -
v_gene: TRBV18
len: 12
j_gene: TRBJ2-5
abundance: -
CDR3nt: TGTGCCAGCTCGCGCCCGCAAGAGACCCAGTACTTC
CDR3aa: CASSRPQETQYF

d_gene: TRBD1
v_gene: TRBV28
len: 16
j_gene: TRBJ2-4
abundance: -
CDR3nt: TGTGCCAGCAGTTTAGGGGGGACAGGGGGGAAAAACATTCAGTACTTC
CDR3aa: CASSLGGTGGKNIQYF

d_gene: TRBD2
v_gene: TRBV6-5
len: 14
j_gene: TRBJ2-5
abundance: -
CDR3nt: TGTGCCAGCAGTTCGCCGGGACTACAAGAGACCCAGTACTTC
CDR3aa: CASSSPGLQETQYF

d_gene: -
v_gene: TRBV5-4
len: 11
j_gene: TRBJ1-1
abundance: -
CDR3nt: TGTGCCAGCAGCTCCTACACTGAAGCTTTCTTT
CDR3aa: CASSSYTEAFF

d_gene: -
v_gene: TRBV9
len: 13
j_gene: TRBJ2-1
abundance: -
CDR3nt: TGTGCCAGCAGCGTAGGGGAGTACAATGAGCAGTTCTTC
CDR3aa: CASSVGEYNEQFF

d_gene: -
v_gene: TRBV5-1
len: 15
j_gene: TRBJ1-1
abundance: -
CDR3nt: TGCGCCAGCAGCCAGAGTGGGCAGTTGAACACTGAGGCTTTCTTT
CDR3aa: CASSQSGQLNTEAFF

d_gene: TRBD1
v_gene: TRBV28
len: 13
j_gene: TRBJ2-7
abundance: few
CDR3nt: TGTGCCAGCATCCCGGGACAGGGGGCCGAGCAGTACTTC
CDR3aa: CASIPGQGAEQYF

d_gene: TRBD1
v_gene: TRBV9
len: 14
j_gene: TRBJ2-2
abundance: -
CDR3nt: TGTGCCAGCAGCGATTTCAGGGGGACCGGGGAGCTGTTTTTT
CDR3aa: CASSDFRGTGELFF

d_gene: TRBD1
v_gene: TRBV10-1
len: 13
j_gene: TRBJ1-1
abundance: -
CDR3nt: TGCGCCAGCTCCTTTCAGGGGGGCACTGAGGCTTTCTTT
CDR3aa: CASSFQGGTEAFF